A single TCR beta chain is shown here with its context. As processed by the authors: Reference gene primers were amplified, and this amplification served to estimate nucleated cell counts. Sequencing was performed with immunoSEQ multiplex PCR; in TCRdb, only in-frame clones are kept and a portion is missing. That table is the source of V, J and clone size, and D and trimming were worked out from the DNA. In the table there are about 340,000 clones, roughly 89% of which are singletons. The CDR3 spans 16 residues. Trimming left V 2 bases short and J 1 base short, with 14 bases between. The germline CDR1 and CDR2 sequences are MNHEY and SVGEGT. The data were taken from a study of blood T cell repertoires in COVID-19. Across the study: Samples representing acute and convalescent COVID-19 were sourced from the United States, Italy and Spain. PBMCs, B-cell-depleted T cells, or T cells were the source of the cDNA or gDNA that made up the material.

Sequenced material: peripheral blood. V and J are TRBV6-2 or TRBV6-3 and TRBJ2-5; the D gene is possibly TRBD2 (5 bases). This receptor was identified in a woman aged 18-29 years who had recovered from COVID-19. CDR3 coding DNA: TGTGCCAGCAGTTACAGGCGACTACCGTTCCAAGAGACCCAGTACTTC. Translated: CASSYRRLPFQETQYF.